The entry below gives a single T cell receptor beta chain sequence along with its context. This entry is derived from a study of Ad26.COV2.S vaccination and SARS-CoV-2 variants. Treatment reported: roughly 19 received Ad26.COV2.S at low or high dose, single or two shots; about 5 received placebo; per-sample allocation not given. Sampling was done on day 63 after the first vaccine or placebo injection. The individual, an adult aged 18-55 years, was a donor in Boston. This table comes from immunoSEQ multiplex PCR, and its TCRdb copy is limited to in-frame clones, with some not included. The data show about 440,000 clones, 87% seen once. This CDR3 region has 17 residues. V lost 3 bases and J lost 8, with 23 bases in between. Germline CDR1 and CDR2: MNHNS and SASEGT.

The clonotype comes from a person between 18 and 59 years old who received the Ad26.COV2.S COVID-19 vaccine or a placebo. The chain is built from TRBV6-1 and TRBJ2-1; TRBD1 or TRBD2 may be the D gene (5 bases each). The material sequenced was peripheral blood, taken in a trial of Ad26.COV2.S vaccine versus placebo. As DNA, the CDR3 is TGTGCCAGCAGTGAGGTGCGACTAAGTCCGGCCAGGGATGAGCAGTTCTTC. This sequence encodes CASSEVRLSPARDEQFF.